This T cell receptor (beta chain) stems from a study of blood T cell repertoires in COVID-19. Study as a whole: The origin of the acute and convalescent COVID-19 samples was the United States, Italy and Spain.

The V and J ends lost 3 bases and 1 base, in that order; junction bases with no gene match: 8. The CDR3 covers 16 residues. Germline CDR1 reads MGHRA; CDR2 reads YSYEKL. In the authors' methods: Scientists estimated how many nucleated cells there were by amplifying reference gene primers. Measured with immunoSEQ multiplex PCR; TCRdb has only the in-frame clones, and not every one. That table gives V, J and clone size, and the DNA gave D and trimming. This sample yields around 140,000 clones, of which around three quarters are seen a single time; around 17% belongs to the top ten. This chain connects TRBV4-1 to TRBJ1-1, with 7 bases aligning to TRBD1. The sample consisted of peripheral blood. The sequence derives from a middle-aged man with acute or convalescent COVID-19. The CDR3 DNA follows: TGCGCCAGCAGCCACCCTGCTAGGGACAGGAACACTGAAGCTTTCTTT. Its translation is CASSHPARDRNTEAFF.